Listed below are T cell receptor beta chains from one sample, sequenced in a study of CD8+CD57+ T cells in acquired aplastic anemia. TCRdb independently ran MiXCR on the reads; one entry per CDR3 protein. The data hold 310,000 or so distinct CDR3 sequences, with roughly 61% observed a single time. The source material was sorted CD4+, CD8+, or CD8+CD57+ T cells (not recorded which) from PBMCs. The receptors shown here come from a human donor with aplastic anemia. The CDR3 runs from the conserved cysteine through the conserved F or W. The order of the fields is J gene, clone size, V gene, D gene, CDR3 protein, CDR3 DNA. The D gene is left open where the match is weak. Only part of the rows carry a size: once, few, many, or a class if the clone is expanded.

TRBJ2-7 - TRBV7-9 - CASSLGTNLYEQYF TGTGCCAGCAGCTTAGGGACTAATTTGTACGAGCAGTACTTC
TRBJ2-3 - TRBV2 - CASSRRGGDTQYF TGTGCCAGCAGTCGCAGGGGCGGCGATACGCAGTATTTT
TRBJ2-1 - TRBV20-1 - CSGLRGWDEQFF TGCAGTGGGTTACGGGGTTGGGATGAGCAGTTCTTC
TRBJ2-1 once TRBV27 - CASSDSGSSPYNEQFF TGTGCCAGCAGTGATTCCGGGTCCTCTCCCTACAATGAGCAGTTCTTC
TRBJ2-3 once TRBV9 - CASTRMDSDTQYF TGTGCCAGCACGCGAATGGATTCAGATACGCAGTATTTT
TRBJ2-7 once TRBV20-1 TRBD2 CSSTVGLAAAGQYF TGCAGCTCCACCGTTGGACTAGCGGCTGCCGGGCAGTACTTC
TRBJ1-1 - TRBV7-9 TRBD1 CASSTGQGMNTEAFF TGTGCCAGCAGCACTGGACAGGGCATGAACACTGAAGCTTTCTTT
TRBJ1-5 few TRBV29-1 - CSVRGGSNQPQHF TGCAGCGTTCGAGGAGGCAGCAATCAGCCCCAGCATTTT
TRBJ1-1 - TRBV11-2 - CASSFQVSEAFF TGTGCCAGCAGCTTTCAGGTTTCTGAAGCTTTCTTT
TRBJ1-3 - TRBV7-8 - CASSPWEPSSGNTIYF TGTGCCAGCAGCCCCTGGGAGCCTAGCTCTGGAAACACCATATATTTT